Listed here are 32 T cell receptor beta chains from one sample, sequenced in a study of cytomegalovirus exposure and HLA in healthy donors. Primers included in the PCR were 60 Vbeta and 13 Jbeta primers. Data came from immunoSEQ multiplex PCR; TCRdb stores just in-frame clones and leaves some out. The sample lists under 200,000 clones, approximately 73% occurring once. Sequencing was performed on PBMCs. The receptors originated from a man aged 45-65 years in good health and CMV-seronegative.

V gene TRBV7-9 combines with J gene TRBJ1-4, with 11 bases matching TRBD1. Trimming took 3 bases from V and 6 from J; bases not matched to a gene: 6. Germline V gene data show CDR1 as SEHNR and CDR2 as FQNEAQ (reference sequence). The CDR3 is 16 amino acids. The CDR3 region has the DNA TGTGCCAGCAGCTTGGACAGGGGGCGGCTGCATGAAAAACTGTTTTTT. Its translation is CASSLDRGRLHEKLFF.

Only one count was recorded for this clone. The V call is TRBV9, the J call TRBJ1-1; D unclear. This CDR3 contains 17 residues. Trimming left V 4 bases short and J 1 base short, with 20 bases between. CDR1 is SGDLS, CDR2 YYNGEE, per germline. CDR3 nucleotides: TGTGCCAGCAGCTGGGGAGGCAGGACGAAAACGAACACTGAAGCTTTCTTT. Translation: CASSWGGRTKTNTEAFF. The variable domain in full, with the rest retrieved from reference TRBV9 and TRBJ1-1, is DSGVTQTPKHLITATGQRVTLRCSPRSGDLSVYWYQQSLDQGLQFLIQYYNGEERAKGNILERFSAQQFPDLHSELNLSSLELGDSALYFCASSWGGRTKTNTEAFFGQGTRLTVV.

The chain couples TRBV6-1 to TRBJ2-1, with TRBD1 matching 8 bases. The CDR3 has 15 amino acids. Germline lookup yields CDR1 MNHNS and CDR2 SASEGT. The junction had 5 bases not matched to a gene; V was cut back by 4 bases and J by 3 bases. The DNA for the CDR3 is TGTGCCAGCAGTGCGGACAGGGACCTCTACAATGAGCAGTTCTTC. Translating it yields CASSADRDLYNEQFF.

The chain employs TRBV11-2 and TRBJ1-1; D unclear. Germline V lookup: CDR1 SGHAT, CDR2 FQNNGV. V lost 2 bases and J lost 5, with 15 bases in between. CDR3 size: 15 residues. This chain's CDR3 is CASSLWASPGTEAFF. CDR3 nucleotide sequence: TGTGCCAGCAGCTTATGGGCGTCCCCGGGAACTGAAGCTTTCTTT.

V and J are TRBV10-1 and TRBJ2-5; D is perhaps TRBD1 (6 bases). This CDR3 spans 13 amino acids. Germline-derived CDR1 and CDR2 are WNHNN and SYGVQD (reference sequence). V gave up 3 bases and J gave up 3 bases, with 8 bases separating them. In DNA, the CDR3 is TGCGCCAGCAGTGAAAACAGGGAAGAGACCCAGTACTTC. Residues: CASSENREETQYF.

About this clone: Additional DNA sequences in this sample encode the identical CDR3. The V gene is TRBV28, the J gene TRBJ1-5; D gene unclear. V lost 2 bases and J 6 bases, leaving 5 bases between the germline ends. Germline assignment: CDR1 MDHEN and CDR2 SYDVKM. The CDR3 is 12 amino acids. CDR3 DNA: TGTGCCAGCAGTTTAAGCGGTCAGCCCCAGCATTTT. Translation gives CASSLSGQPQHF.

This clone was seen more than once but under ten times. This sequence joins TRBV7-9 and TRBJ2-2, with TRBD1 identical over 7 bases. Germline lookup yields CDR1 SEHNR and CDR2 FQNEAQ (reference sequence). The length of the CDR3 is 14 residues. V shed 5 bases, J shed 7 bases, and the junction held 7 bases outside the gene matches. The CDR3 region is CASSRTGVNGELFF. In DNA, the CDR3 is TGTGCCAGCAGCCGAACAGGGGTAAACGGGGAGCTGTTTTTT. The variable domain in full, completed from reference TRBV7-9 and TRBJ2-2, reads DTGVSQNPRHKITKRGQNVTFRCDPISEHNRLYWYRQTLGQGPEFLTYFQNEAQLEKSRLLSDRFSAERPKGSFSTLEIQRTEQGDSAMYLCASSRTGVNGELFFGEGSRLTVL.

The chain has TRBV23-1 and TRBJ2-2; 10 bases map to TRBD2. TRBV23-1 is an ORF; its function is uncertain. This CDR3 has 17 residues. The V and J ends lost 3 bases and 4 bases, in that order; junction bases with no gene match: 8. The CDR3 bases are TGCGCCAGCAGTCACCATACTAGCGGGGAGGGCACCGGGGAGCTGTTTTTT. Its translation is CASSHHTSGEGTGELFF.

The chain has TRBV5-1 and TRBJ2-3; TRBD2 matches 10 bases. This CDR3 comprises 16 residues. The V gene end was trimmed by 1 base and the J gene end by 4 bases; junction bases not matched to a gene: 6. Germline V gene sequence: CDR1 SGHRS, CDR2 YFSETQ. The CDR3 coding sequence is TGCGCCAGCAGCTTGCCGCTAGCGGGGGTCCCAGATACGCAGTATTTT. Protein product: CASSLPLAGVPDTQYF. Using reference TRBV5-1 and TRBJ2-3 for the parts outside the CDR3, the full variable domain is KAGVTQTPRYLIKTRGQQVTLSCSPISGHRSVSWYQQTPGQGLQFLFEYFSETQRNKGNFPGRFSGRQFSNSRSEMNVSTLELGDSALYLCASSLPLAGVPDTQYFGPGTRLTVL.

The genes are TRBV2 and TRBJ2-5, with 8 bases fitting TRBD1. CDR1 is SNHLY and CDR2 is FYNNEI in the germline V gene. Germline trimming cut 7 bases from V and 5 bases from J; bases unmatched to any gene: 9. The CDR3 sequence is 14 residues long. CDR3: CASNERTGKETQYF. CDR3 nucleotide sequence: TGTGCCAGCAACGAACGGACAGGGAAGGAGACCCAGTACTTC.

This chain's CDR3 is CASSAGNLYEQYF. The CDR3 DNA reads as TGTGCCAGCAGCGCCGGGAATCTCTACGAGCAGTACTTC. J is TRBJ2-7 and V is TRBV5-4, with a tentative D call TRBD2 (5 bases). The V gene lost 4 bases and the J gene lost 3 bases, with 11 bases spanning the gap. CDR1 SGHNT and CDR2 YYREEE come from the germline V gene (reference sequence). This CDR3 has 13 residues.

This chain links TRBV5-1 with TRBJ2-1, with 7 bases lining up with TRBD1. V lost 4 bases and J lost 2; bases outside the gene matches: 6. The CDR3 extends over 15 amino acids. In germline, CDR1 is SGHRS, CDR2 YFSETQ. In DNA, the CDR3 is TGCGCCAGCAGCACACTCGGGACAGCCTACAATGAGCAGTTCTTC. Translating gives CASSTLGTAYNEQFF. Variable domain in full (rest from reference TRBV5-1 and TRBJ2-1): KAGVTQTPRYLIKTRGQQVTLSCSPISGHRSVSWYQQTPGQGLQFLFEYFSETQRNKGNFPGRFSGRQFSNSRSEMNVSTLELGDSALYLCASSTLGTAYNEQFFGPGTRLTVL.

J is TRBJ1-5 and V is TRBV5-1, with 10 positions matching TRBD1. The germline CDR1 and CDR2 sequences are SGHRS and YFSETQ. This CDR3 is 15 amino acids long. J was trimmed by 7 bases and V by 4 bases; bases with no gene match: 8. The CDR3 DNA reads TGCGCCAGCAGCCTAGGGACAGGGGCGAACCAGCCCCAGCATTTT. It is translated as CASSLGTGANQPQHF. Full variable domain (rest looked up from reference TRBV5-1 and TRBJ1-5): KAGVTQTPRYLIKTRGQQVTLSCSPISGHRSVSWYQQTPGQGLQFLFEYFSETQRNKGNFPGRFSGRQFSNSRSEMNVSTLELGDSALYLCASSLGTGANQPQHFGDGTRLSIL.

This clone occurred a few times. This chain links TRBV28 with TRBJ1-3; D not certain. The V gene lost 3 bases and the J gene lost 3 bases, with 9 bases spanning the gap. Germline CDR1 reads MDHEN; CDR2 reads SYDVKM. CDR3 length: 14 residues. The CDR3 DNA follows: TGTGCCAGCAGTTTGTTCGGGGTTGGAAACACCATATATTTT. Translating gives CASSLFGVGNTIYF.

This rearrangement joins TRBV6-1 to TRBJ2-3; the match to TRBD2 covers 8 bases. This CDR3 comprises 15 residues. CDR1 is MNHNS, CDR2 SASEGT, per germline. The V and J ends lost 6 bases and 4 bases, in that order; junction bases with no gene match: 9. Here the CDR3 DNA reads TGTGCCAGCAGCGGATTCGGCGGGGGGCCAGATACGCAGTATTTT. Translation: CASSGFGGGPDTQYF.

The chain joins TRBV18 to TRBJ2-7; perhaps TRBD2 as D (6 bases). CDR1 and CDR2 (germline): KGHSH, LQKENI. V shed 8 bases and J shed 2 bases, with 19 bases lying between them. The CDR3 runs 15 residues. CDR3 coding DNA: TGTGCCAGCGTCTATGCCGCAGGGACTCCCTACGAGCAGTACTTC. Its protein is CASVYAAGTPYEQYF. The full variable domain, in which reference TRBV18 and TRBJ2-7 provide the parts outside the CDR3, is NAGVMQNPRHLVRRRGQEARLRCSPMKGHSHVYWYRQLPEEGLKFMVYLQKENIIDESGMPKERFSAEFPKEGPSILRIQQVVRGDSAAYFCASVYAAGTPYEQYFGPGTRLTVT.

Only one count was recorded for this clone. V usage is TRBV2 and J usage is TRBJ1-5; no clear D gene. The V end lost 5 bases, the J end lost 0 bases, and 14 bases lay between the germline ends. Germline V gives CDR1 SNHLY, CDR2 FYNNEI. The length of the CDR3 is 16 residues. The CDR3 DNA is TGTGCCAGCAGTCGCTGGTACAGTAATAGCAATCAGCCCCAGCATTTT. Amino acids: CASSRWYSNSNQPQHF.

With respect to this clone: The germline gene is not matched at one end of the junction; a read error may be the cause. The gene calls are TRBV11-2 and TRBJ2-7; TRBD2 matches at 7 bases. Per germline, CDR1 SGHAT and CDR2 FQNNGV. The CDR3 loop spans 15 amino acids. CDR3 amino acids: CASNLGAGPDYEQYF. As DNA, the CDR3 is TGTGCCAGCAACTTAGGAGCGGGGCCTGACTACGAGCAGTACTTC.

V and J are TRBV7-9 and TRBJ2-1; 9 positions match TRBD1. This CDR3 contains 15 residues. From germline, CDR1 is SEHNR and CDR2 FQNEAQ (reference sequence). The trim removed 7 bases at V and 5 bases at J, leaving 9 bases unmatched. CDR3 region: CASTPGTGKDNEQFF. CDR3 DNA: TGTGCCAGCACCCCAGGGACAGGGAAAGACAATGAGCAGTTCTTC.

The chain has TRBV27 and TRBJ2-6; no definite D call. CDR3 length: 15 amino acids. Germline values: CDR1 MNHEY, CDR2 SMNVEV (reference sequence). The V gene lost 6 bases and the J gene lost 0 bases, with 9 bases spanning the gap. CDR3 nucleotides: TGTGCCAGCAGCACTAAATTCTCTGGGGCCAACGTCCTGACTTTC. It translates to CASSTKFSGANVLTF.

The chain uses TRBV7-9 and TRBJ2-2; 7 bases match TRBD2. J lost 4 bases, V lost 5 bases, and 10 bases had no gene match. This CDR3 has 16 amino acids. Germline V lookup: CDR1 SEHNR, CDR2 FQNEAQ (reference sequence). The chain's CDR3 is CASSITAGVGTGELFF. CDR3 coding DNA: TGTGCCAGCAGCATAACGGCGGGGGTAGGCACCGGGGAGCTGTTTTTT.

The V and J genes are TRBV6-5 and TRBJ1-2; D perhaps matches TRBD1 (6 bases). V was trimmed by 2 bases and J by 6 bases, leaving 13 bases between them. Germline-derived CDR1 and CDR2 are MNHEY and SVGAGI. The CDR3 extends over 14 amino acids. CDR3 loop: CASSYTWTEDGYTF. The CDR3 nucleotides are TGTGCCAGCAGTTACACTTGGACAGAGGATGGCTACACCTTC.

The V and J genes are TRBV7-9 and TRBJ2-1, with 8 bases matching TRBD2. With 0 bases clipped from V and 9 bases from J, the junction kept 4 bases outside the gene matches. CDR3 length: 14 residues. CDR1 is SEHNR, CDR2 FQNEAQ, per germline (reference sequence). Here the CDR3 reads CASSLAGLVGEQFF. The DNA of the CDR3 is TGTGCCAGCAGCTTAGCGGGACTAGTAGGTGAGCAGTTCTTC.

J is TRBJ2-7 and V is TRBV4-2; TRBD1 matches at 9 bases. CDR3 length: 15 amino acids. The trim removed 3 bases at V and 5 bases at J, leaving 8 bases unmatched. The germline V gene encodes CDR1 LGHNA and CDR2 YNFKEQ. The CDR3 here is CASSHFTGGVDEQYF. The CDR3 nucleotides are TGTGCCAGCAGCCATTTTACAGGGGGCGTGGACGAGCAGTACTTC.

This sequence joins TRBV7-9 and TRBJ1-1, with TRBD1 identical over 8 bases. CDR3 length equals 15 residues. Per germline, CDR1 SEHNR and CDR2 FQNEAQ (reference sequence). Germline trimming cut 5 bases from V and 1 base from J; bases unmatched to any gene: 6. The CDR3 region has the DNA TGTGCCAGCAGCCCCGCGACAGGGGCGAACACTGAAGCTTTCTTT. Translating gives CASSPATGANTEAFF.

CDR3 DNA sequence: TGTGCCAGCAGCTCCGACAGGGGGAACACTGAAGCTTTCTTT. Encoded protein: CASSSDRGNTEAFF. This chain uses TRBV7-3 with TRBJ1-1; 8 bases align to TRBD1. Germline CDR1 SGHTA, CDR2 FQGTGA. CDR3 length: 14 residues. J gave up 1 base and V 4 bases, and 2 bases lay outside the gene matches.

DNA of the CDR3: TGTGCCAGCAGTTTAAGGGGACAGGGGCGACCTAACTATGGCTACACCTTC. Its protein is CASSLRGQGRPNYGYTF. This rearrangement joins TRBV27 to TRBJ1-2; 10 bases match TRBD1. This CDR3 region has 17 residues. Trimming at V came to 2 bases and at J to 0 bases, leaving 6 bases not matched to a gene. Germline V CDR1 and CDR2: MNHEY, SMNVEV (reference sequence).

The CDR3 here is CASSSMVVAGKYGYTF. The CDR3 DNA follows: TGTGCCAGCAGCTCCATGGTGGTGGCAGGGAAATATGGCTACACCTTC. V gene TRBV5-6 combines with J gene TRBJ1-2, with D perhaps matching TRBD1 (5 bases). V lost 3 bases to trimming and J lost 5 bases, with 20 bases between them. There are 16 residues in the CDR3. Germline CDR1 SGHDT, CDR2 YYEEEE.

The chain employs TRBV2 and TRBJ1-1, with 7 bases matching TRBD1. This CDR3 spans 16 amino acids. The germline V gene encodes CDR1 SNHLY and CDR2 FYNNEI. J was trimmed by 2 bases and V by 10 bases; bases with no gene match: 16. The CDR3 loop is CATVRSGQAANTEAFF. As DNA, the CDR3 is TGTGCCACCGTGCGTTCTGGACAGGCCGCCAACACTGAAGCTTTCTTT.

The chain employs TRBV12-5 and TRBJ1-5, with D possibly matching TRBD1 (6 bases). Trimming removed 0 bases at V and 6 bases at J, with 18 bases between. Germline V lookup: CDR1 LGHNT, CDR2 FRNRAP. This CDR3 has 17 amino acids. The CDR3 loop reads CASGLVLDSFVSQPQHF. The CDR3 coding sequence is TGTGCTAGTGGTTTGGTACTGGACAGCTTTGTAAGTCAGCCCCAGCATTTT.

In its sample, this clone was seen once. This chain joins TRBV7-9 and TRBJ2-1; 13 bases are shared with TRBD2. The CDR3 length is 15 residues. The germline V gene encodes CDR1 SEHNR and CDR2 FQNEAQ (reference sequence). V gave up 4 bases and J gave up 5 bases; unmatched junction bases: 2. The CDR3 region is CASSSTSGGHNEQFF. The CDR3 bases are TGTGCCAGCAGCTCGACTAGCGGGGGGCACAATGAGCAGTTCTTC. Complete variable domain (other parts from reference TRBV7-9 and TRBJ2-1): DTGVSQNPRHKITKRGQNVTFRCDPISEHNRLYWYRQTLGQGPEFLTYFQNEAQLEKSRLLSDRFSAERPKGSFSTLEIQRTEQGDSAMYLCASSSTSGGHNEQFFGPGTRLTVL.

This clone was found a few times. The chain couples TRBV5-1 to TRBJ1-1; no definite D call. Germline V gene lookup returns CDR1 SGHRS and CDR2 YFSETQ. There are 12 residues in the CDR3. The ends were cut back, 0 bases at V and 10 bases at J, with 10 bases in the middle. The CDR3 sequence: CASSLDDSRAFF. The DNA of the CDR3 is TGCGCCAGCAGCTTGGATGATTCGAGAGCTTTCTTT.